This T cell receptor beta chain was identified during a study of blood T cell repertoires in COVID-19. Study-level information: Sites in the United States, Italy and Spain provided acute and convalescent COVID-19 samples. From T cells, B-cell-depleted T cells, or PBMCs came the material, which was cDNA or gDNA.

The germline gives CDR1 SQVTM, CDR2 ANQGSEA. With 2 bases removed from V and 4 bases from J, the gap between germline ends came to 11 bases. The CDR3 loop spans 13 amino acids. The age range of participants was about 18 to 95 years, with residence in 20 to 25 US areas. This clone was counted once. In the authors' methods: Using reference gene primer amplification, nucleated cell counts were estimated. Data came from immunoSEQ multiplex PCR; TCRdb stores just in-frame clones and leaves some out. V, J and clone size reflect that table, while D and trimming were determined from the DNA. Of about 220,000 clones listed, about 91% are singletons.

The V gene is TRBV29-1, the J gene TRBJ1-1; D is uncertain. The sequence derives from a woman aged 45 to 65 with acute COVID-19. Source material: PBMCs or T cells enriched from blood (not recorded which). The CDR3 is CSVESLAGTEAFF. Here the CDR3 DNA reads TGCAGCGTTGAAAGTCTTGCGGGCACTGAAGCTTTCTTT.